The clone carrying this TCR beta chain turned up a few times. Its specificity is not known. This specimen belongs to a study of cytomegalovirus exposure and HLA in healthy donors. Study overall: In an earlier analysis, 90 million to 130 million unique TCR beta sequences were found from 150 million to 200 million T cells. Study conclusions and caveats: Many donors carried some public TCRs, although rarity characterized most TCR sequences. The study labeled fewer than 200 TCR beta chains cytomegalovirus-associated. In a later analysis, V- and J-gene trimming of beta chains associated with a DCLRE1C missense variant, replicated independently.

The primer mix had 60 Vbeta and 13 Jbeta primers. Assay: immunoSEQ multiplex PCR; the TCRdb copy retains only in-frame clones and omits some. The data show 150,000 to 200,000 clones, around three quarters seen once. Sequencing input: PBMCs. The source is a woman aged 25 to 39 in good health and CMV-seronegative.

The CDR3, as DNA: TGTGCCAGCAGTTACTCGCCGGACAGACGCTACACCTTC. It translates to CASSYSPDRRYTF. The chain carries TRBV6-6 and TRBJ1-2, with a possible D match to TRBD1 (6 bases). Trimming shortened V by 0 bases and J by 9 bases, and 11 bases separated the two germline ends. CDR1 and CDR2 from the germline V gene are MNHNY and SVGAGI (reference sequence). The CDR3 has 13 residues.